This is a list of T cell receptor beta chains from one sample in a study of memory CD4+ T cells and cytomegalovirus serostatus. Profiled with immunoSEQ multiplex PCR; TCRdb holds only in-frame clones, not every one. The profile shows 25,000 to 30,000 clones, around 75% of them singletons. Sequencing was carried out using memory CD4+ T cells from blood. These receptors all stem from an adult in good health and CMV-seronegative. Each CDR3 is given with its conserved first and last residue. A D gene is named only where the DNA matches it firmly.

j_gene	v_gene	d_gene	CDR3aa
TRBJ1-5	TRBV5-6	TRBD1	CASSKGTGRNQPQHF
TRBJ2-3	TRBV4-1	TRBD2	CASSQGTWGGAQYF
TRBJ2-1	TRBV10-3	TRBD1	CAISEWTGVDEQFF
TRBJ2-3	TRBV13	TRBD2	CASSPRLAGSDTQYF
TRBJ2-2	TRBV6-4	.	CASSLDRENTGELFF
TRBJ2-7	TRBV7-9	TRBD1	CASSTPQQGAQAEQYF
TRBJ1-6	TRBV6-1	TRBD1	CASSGRTGVSPLHF
TRBJ2-3	TRBV11-3	TRBD2	CASSLGTSGRADTQYF
TRBJ2-5	TRBV7-2	.	CASSLLRGEETQYF
TRBJ2-7	TRBV7-2	.	CASSLGNGYSYEQYF
TRBJ2-1	TRBV19	.	CASSILGGQGYEQFF
TRBJ2-7	TRBV12-5	.	CASKGRLTSYEQYF
TRBJ1-1	TRBV7-8	.	CASSYTTVIMNTEAFF
TRBJ2-3	TRBV6-5	.	CASSYTLSRDTQYF
TRBJ2-2	TRBV19	TRBD2	CASMRGGGPARGTGELFF